These 9 T cell receptor beta chains were sequenced from one sample in a study of blood T cells in healthy people across ages. Through a sample-barcoded 5' primer and a J-beta primer mix, a second PCR was run for roughly 6 to 12 cycles. TCRdb itself ran the 5' RACE reads through MiXCR, one entry per CDR3 protein. Altogether roughly 1,100,000 distinct CDR3 sequences are present, approximately 25% being singletons, with the ten largest covering about 0.69%. The same sample was also used in a study of T cells of mothers and their children.

Material for sequencing was blood. These receptor sequences come from a girl aged 2-10 years in good health.

The rearrangement uses TRBV10-3 and TRBJ2-7; 9 bases are a match to TRBD2. This CDR3 spans 14 amino acids. Germline CDR1 and CDR2: ENHRY and SYGVKD. Trimming at V came to 7 bases and at J to 5 bases, leaving 9 bases not matched to a gene. CDR3 sequence reads: CAITSSGRYDEQYF. In DNA form, the CDR3 reads TGTGCCATCACCTCAAGCGGGAGGTATGACGAGCAGTACTTC.

This chain connects TRBV20-1 to TRBJ2-7, with 7 bases identical to TRBD1. V shed 4 bases and J 2 bases; nucleotides not matched to a gene: 2. Germline loops: CDR1 DFQATT, CDR2 SNEGSKA (reference sequence). This CDR3 has 12 residues. The CDR3 nucleotides are TGCAGTGCTAAACAGGGGACCTACGAGCAGTACTTC. Its protein is CSAKQGTYEQYF.

In its sample, this clonotype was seen a few times. This rearrangement joins TRBV20-1 to TRBJ2-2; 7 nucleotides align to TRBD2. Germline CDR1 reads DFQATT; CDR2 reads SNEGSKA (reference sequence). Trimming removed 5 bases from V and 6 bases from J; junction bases left unmatched: 9. The CDR3 is 14 residues long. The CDR3 is CSAVRSSGAGELFF. CDR3 nucleotide sequence: TGCAGTGCTGTCCGATCGAGCGGGGCCGGGGAGCTGTTTTTT.

The J gene is TRBJ2-5, the V gene TRBV9; 7 bases are shared with TRBD2. The J call may be incorrect, as the DNA end agrees better with TRBJ2-1. Germline V gene sequence: CDR1 SGDLS, CDR2 YYNGEE. This CDR3 is 17 amino acids long. CDR3 protein: CASSAPVGSSGTNEQFF. The DNA for the CDR3 is TGTGCCAGCAGCGCGCCCGTAGGCTCTAGCGGTACGAATGAGCAGTTCTTC.

CDR3 DNA: TGTGCCAGCAGTTTATATCCAGGGTTACACGAGCAGTACTTC. It is translated as CASSLYPGLHEQYF. J is TRBJ2-7 and V is TRBV27, with a possible D match to TRBD1 (5 bases). The CDR3 is 14 amino acids. The V end was cut by 1 base, the J end by 5 bases, with 12 bases between. Germline CDR1 is MNHEY and CDR2 is SMNVEV (reference sequence).

The chain uses TRBV4-2 and TRBJ2-1; 14 nucleotides align to TRBD2. The germline V gene has CDR1 LGHNA and CDR2 YNFKEQ. The V segment lost 0 bases and the J segment 10 bases; nucleotides outside the gene matches: 14. This CDR3 spans 19 amino acids. CDR3 DNA: TGTGCCAGCAGCCAAGAATTCCTGGGACTAGCGGGAGTTAACGAAGAGCAGTTCTTC. Protein product: CASSQEFLGLAGVNEEQFF.

This chain connects TRBV7-9 to TRBJ2-5, with D unclear. The CDR3 extends over 13 amino acids. From germline, CDR1 is SEHNR and CDR2 FQNEAQ (reference sequence). V lost 2 bases and J lost 4, with 8 bases in between. For the CDR3, the DNA is TGTGCCAGCAGCTTACCGGGCCCAGAGACCCAGTACTTC. Encoded protein: CASSLPGPETQYF.

The chain has TRBV27 and TRBJ1-6; perhaps TRBD1 as D (6 bases). V gave up 6 bases and J gave up 8 bases, with 20 bases separating them. CDR1 and CDR2 from the germline V gene are MNHEY and SMNVEV (reference sequence). CDR3 size: 16 residues. Here the CDR3 reads CASSQLPGQLHSPLHF. The CDR3 bases are TGTGCCAGCAGCCAACTCCCGGGACAACTTCATTCACCCCTCCACTTT.

The chain is built from TRBV10-3 and TRBJ2-3, with a possible D match to TRBD1 (5 bases). The CDR3 is 14 amino acids. From germline, CDR1 is ENHRY and CDR2 SYGVKD. Trimming shortened V by 6 bases and J by 6 bases, and 16 bases separated the two germline ends. The CDR3 nucleotides are TGTGCCATCAGCCCGGGCCAGGGCGGCGATACGCAGTATTTT. Translating it yields CAISPGQGGDTQYF.